Following are 32 T cell receptor beta chains from one sample sequenced in a study of cytomegalovirus exposure and HLA in healthy donors. The study ran its PCR with 60 Vbeta and 13 Jbeta primers. Assay: immunoSEQ multiplex PCR; the TCRdb copy retains only in-frame clones and omits some. In the table there are about 130,000 clones, more than 75% of which are singletons. Sequenced sample: PBMCs. The receptors originated from a male donor in good health and CMV-seronegative.

This clone occurred a few times. This chain connects TRBV5-5 to TRBJ2-7; a possible D gene is TRBD2 (6 bases). V dropped 0 bases and J dropped 2 bases, with 9 bases sitting between them. The CDR3 covers 14 residues. Germline CDR1 is SGHKS and CDR2 is YYEKEE (reference sequence). The CDR3 region has the DNA TGTGCCAGCAGCTTGGTGGGGGGAGCCTACGAGCAGTACTTC. Amino acids: CASSLVGGAYEQYF.

This rearrangement joins TRBV19 to TRBJ1-4; 8 nucleotides align to TRBD1. The CDR3 consists of 15 residues. Trimming removed 3 bases from V and 7 bases from J; junction bases left unmatched: 7. Germline V gene lookup returns CDR1 LNHDA and CDR2 SQIVND (reference sequence). CDR3 coding DNA: TGTGCCAGTAGTATGGGTCAGGGGGCCGGTGAAAAACTGTTTTTT. Encoded protein: CASSMGQGAGEKLFF. The full variable domain, completed using reference TRBV19 and TRBJ1-4, is DGGITQSPKYLFRKEGQNVTLSCEQNLNHDAMYWYRQDPGQGLRLIYYSQIVNDFQKGDIAEGYSVSREKKESFPLTVTSAQKNPTAFYLCASSMGQGAGEKLFFGSGTQLSVL.

This sequence joins TRBV9 and TRBJ2-5; a possible D gene is TRBD2 (5 bases). Trimming shortened V by 5 bases and J by 3 bases, and 17 bases separated the two germline ends. This CDR3 region has 15 residues. From germline, CDR1 is SGDLS and CDR2 YYNGEE. Written as DNA, the CDR3 is TGTGCCAGCAGTATAAGCGGTGCCTACGAAGAGACCCAGTACTTC. This translates into CASSISGAYEETQYF.

The rearrangement joins TRBV5-1 to TRBJ2-2; TRBD1 might be the D (6 bases). Trimming took 0 bases from V and 6 from J, leaving 15 bases between them. The CDR3 runs to 16 residues. Per the germline V gene, CDR1 is SGHRS and CDR2 is YFSETQ. CDR3 nucleotide sequence: TGCGCCAGCAGCTTGGTGGGGGCGCGATTAGCCGGGGAGCTGTTTTTT. Its translation: CASSLVGARLAGELFF.

The V and J genes are TRBV5-4 and TRBJ1-2, with D perhaps matching TRBD1 (6 bases). This CDR3 has 14 amino acids. The germline gives CDR1 SGHNT, CDR2 YYREEE (reference sequence). The ends were cut back, 2 bases at V and 4 bases at J, with 12 bases in the middle. The CDR3 loop is CASSLTGLGYGYTF. The CDR3 DNA is TGTGCCAGCAGCTTAACAGGGTTGGGCTATGGCTACACCTTC.

The chain combines TRBV7-2 with TRBJ1-2; the D is unclear. Germline loops: CDR1 SGHTA, CDR2 FQGNSA. Trimming removed 5 bases at V and 1 base at J, with 8 bases between. The CDR3 is made up of 13 amino acids. The CDR3 nucleotides read TGTGCCAGCAGCCCGGCGGTTAACTATGGCTACACCTTC. Its protein product is CASSPAVNYGYTF.

This chain links TRBV7-2 with TRBJ1-1; tentatively, D is TRBD1 (6 bases). This CDR3 region has 14 residues. Trimming removed 3 bases at V and 1 base at J, with 9 bases between. Germline values: CDR1 SGHTA, CDR2 FQGNSA. The CDR3 region has the DNA TGTGCCAGCAGCTTCCGGACAGCGAACACTGAAGCTTTCTTT. Encoded protein: CASSFRTANTEAFF.

The V and J genes are TRBV30 and TRBJ2-7, with a tentative D call TRBD1 (6 bases). CDR1 is GTSNPN, CDR2 SVGIG, per germline (reference sequence). The CDR3 runs to 14 residues. V was pared by 2 bases and J by 3 bases, with 14 bases between. In DNA, the CDR3 is TGTGCCTGGAGTCAACAGGGCAGGGGCTACGAGCAGTACTTC. This translates into CAWSQQGRGYEQYF.

The V and J genes are TRBV7-9 and TRBJ2-5; 9 nucleotides agree with TRBD1. The CDR3 has 14 amino acids. V was clipped by 3 bases and J by 8 bases; unmatched bases: 7. Germline V gives CDR1 SEHNR, CDR2 FQNEAQ (reference sequence). In DNA, the CDR3 is TGTGCCAGCAGCTTCGGACAGGGGAGAGAAACCCAGTACTTC. It codes for CASSFGQGRETQYF.

The CDR3 DNA follows: TGTGCCAGCAGCTTAAAGGGAGGGGGAGCCTACGAGCAGTACTTC. Protein sequence: CASSLKGGGAYEQYF. V gene TRBV7-9 combines with J gene TRBJ2-7; weak D call: TRBD2 (7 bases). In germline, CDR1 is SEHNR, CDR2 FQNEAQ (reference sequence). V lost 2 bases, J lost 2 bases, and 13 bases lay in between. The CDR3 has 15 residues. Filled out from reference TRBV7-9 and TRBJ2-7, the complete variable domain reads DTGVSQNPRHKITKRGQNVTFRCDPISEHNRLYWYRQTLGQGPEFLTYFQNEAQLEKSRLLSDRFSAERPKGSFSTLEIQRTEQGDSAMYLCASSLKGGGAYEQYFGPGTRLTVT.

The J gene is TRBJ1-2, the V gene TRBV18; 10 nucleotides align to TRBD1. CDR3 length equals 14 residues. Germline values: CDR1 KGHSH, CDR2 LQKENI. V lost 2 bases, J lost 5 bases, and 2 bases stayed unmatched. The DNA of the CDR3 is TGTGCCAGCTCACCAGACAGGGGGCAATATGGCTACACCTTC. Protein product: CASSPDRGQYGYTF. Together with reference TRBV18 and TRBJ1-2, the CDR3 gives the full variable domain: NAGVMQNPRHLVRRRGQEARLRCSPMKGHSHVYWYRQLPEEGLKFMVYLQKENIIDESGMPKERFSAEFPKEGPSILRIQQVVRGDSAAYFCASSPDRGQYGYTFGSGTRLTVV.

In DNA, the CDR3 is TGTGCCAGCAGCGTAGGACAGGACAATCAGCCCCAGCATTTT. Translating it yields CASSVGQDNQPQHF. The chain joins TRBV9 to TRBJ1-5, with a weak D call TRBD1 (6 bases). The CDR3 has 14 amino acids. Germline CDR1 reads SGDLS; CDR2 reads YYNGEE. V dropped 0 bases and J dropped 3 bases, with 7 bases sitting between them.

The chain couples TRBV4-3 to TRBJ1-6; D is possibly TRBD1 (5 bases). The CDR3 length is 16 residues. Germline V gene sequence: CDR1 LGHNA, CDR2 YSLEER. Trimming left V 0 bases short and J 10 bases short, with 16 bases between. The CDR3 is CASSQDEAGRGSPLHF. Here the CDR3 DNA reads TGCGCCAGCAGCCAAGATGAAGCAGGGCGGGGATCACCCCTCCACTTT.

This clone occurred once. The chain carries TRBV7-2 and TRBJ2-3; TRBD2 aligns across 8 bases. The CDR3 has 15 amino acids. The V segment lost 4 bases and the J segment 2 bases; nucleotides outside the gene matches: 5. Germline V CDR1 and CDR2: SGHTA, FQGNSA. The CDR3 bases are TGTGCCAGCAGCTCAACTAGCGGCCTCACAGATACGCAGTATTTT. Translated: CASSSTSGLTDTQYF.

This clone was counted once. This chain links TRBV6-1 with TRBJ1-1; D not certain. This CDR3 comprises 14 residues. Deletions cut 6 bases from V and 3 bases from J, with 14 bases between. CDR1 and CDR2 (germline): MNHNS, SASEGT. CDR3 sequence: CASRRTSGDTEAFF. Written as DNA, the CDR3 is TGTGCCAGCAGACGAACCTCAGGCGACACTGAAGCTTTCTTT.

This CDR3 is CASSQTGGVGEKLFF. The CDR3 nucleotides read TGCGCCAGCAGCCAGACAGGGGGCGTGGGTGAAAAACTGTTTTTT. The chain is built from TRBV4-3 and TRBJ1-4, with 10 bases matching TRBD1. Germline CDR1 reads LGHNA; CDR2 reads YSLEER. V trimming: 3 bases; J trimming: 7 bases; junction bases outside the gene matches: 5. The length of the CDR3 is 15 residues.

This clone showed up just a few times. The chain employs TRBV4-3 and TRBJ2-7; the match to TRBD1 covers 10 bases. In germline, CDR1 is LGHNA, CDR2 YSLEER. The CDR3 extends over 14 amino acids. V dropped 4 bases and J dropped 6; count of bases not matched to a gene: 6. The chain's CDR3 is CASSRDRDRGEQYF. Written as DNA, the CDR3 is TGCGCCAGCAGCCGAGACCGGGACAGGGGCGAGCAGTACTTC.

The rearrangement uses TRBV27 and TRBJ2-1, with no clear D. V was trimmed by 0 bases and J by 7 bases, leaving 7 bases between them. Germline CDR1 is MNHEY and CDR2 is SMNVEV (reference sequence). The CDR3 contains 13 residues. The CDR3 DNA is TGTGCCAGCAGTTTATCACCGGAGAATGAGCAGTTCTTC. Translated: CASSLSPENEQFF.

The V and J genes are TRBV29-1 and TRBJ2-7, with D possibly matching TRBD1 (5 bases). The germline CDR1 and CDR2 sequences are SQVTM and ANQGSEA. The CDR3 runs to 14 residues. V gave up 3 bases and J gave up 5 bases, with 17 bases separating them. The CDR3 sequence is CSVEGYRSRDEQYF. The DNA of the CDR3 is TGCAGCGTTGAGGGATACAGGAGCCGGGACGAGCAGTACTTC.

V and J are TRBV5-1 and TRBJ2-6; 10 bases agree with TRBD1. The germline V gene encodes CDR1 SGHRS and CDR2 YFSETQ. The CDR3 runs 16 residues. V dropped 7 bases and J dropped 2; count of bases not matched to a gene: 6. In nucleotides, the CDR3 is TGCGCCAGCTTCCGGGACAGGGGAACTGGGGCCAACGTCCTGACTTTC. Amino acid sequence: CASFRDRGTGANVLTF.

V and J are TRBV29-1 and TRBJ2-1, with a tentative D call TRBD2 (6 bases). The CDR3 covers 17 residues. Germline CDR1 SQVTM, CDR2 ANQGSEA. Trimming removed 1 base at V and 7 bases at J, with 23 bases between. CDR3: CSVEGRSGRTAKNEQFF. The CDR3 DNA reads TGCAGCGTTGAAGGGCGGAGCGGGCGAACGGCGAAGAATGAGCAGTTCTTC.

The chain employs TRBV19 and TRBJ1-1, with a possible D match to TRBD1 (5 bases). Trimming took off 6 bases at V and 8 bases at J, with 16 bases between the two ends. CDR1 and CDR2 from the germline V gene are LNHDA and SQIVND (reference sequence). The CDR3 contains 13 residues. The CDR3: CASRAGGRAEAFF. In nucleotides, the CDR3 is TGTGCCAGTAGGGCGGGGGGAAGGGCAGAAGCTTTCTTT.

The rearrangement links TRBV30 to TRBJ2-5, with 7 bases matching TRBD2. The J call is in doubt because the DNA end fits TRBJ2-7 better. From germline, CDR1 is GTSNPN and CDR2 SVGIG (reference sequence). This CDR3 is 14 amino acids long. The CDR3 DNA sequence: TGTGCCTGGAGTGTCGGGGGGATTCGCTACGAGCAGTACTTC. It specifies CAWSVGGIRYEQYF.

This chain connects TRBV27 to TRBJ1-1; D perhaps matches TRBD1 (6 bases). V lost 5 bases and J lost 4, with 32 bases in between. This CDR3 is 20 amino acids long. In germline, CDR1 is MNHEY, CDR2 SMNVEV (reference sequence). CDR3 in DNA: TGTGCCAGCAGTCCGCCGCGACAGGCTCTAATTCGACCTTATGCCACTGAAGCTTTCTTT. Amino acids: CASSPPRQALIRPYATEAFF.

The V and J genes are TRBV27 and TRBJ2-7; 11 bases match TRBD1. Germline-derived CDR1 and CDR2 are MNHEY and SMNVEV (reference sequence). V lost 5 bases to trimming and J lost 6 bases; unmatched junction nucleotides: 9. CDR3 length: 15 amino acids. The CDR3: CASSRRGTGGFEQYF. CDR3 nucleotide sequence: TGTGCCAGCAGTCGCAGGGGGACAGGGGGTTTCGAGCAGTACTTC.

In DNA form, the CDR3 reads TGTGCCTGGGGAAGGGAGGGGACCCAGTACTTC. As protein: CAWGREGTQYF. The V and J genes are TRBV30 and TRBJ2-5, with 7 bases matching TRBD2. From germline, CDR1 is GTSNPN and CDR2 SVGIG (reference sequence). The junction had 4 bases not matched to a gene; V was cut back by 5 bases and J by 7 bases. The CDR3 extends over 11 amino acids.

The chain uses TRBV5-5 and TRBJ1-1; no definite D call. V was clipped by 0 bases and J by 3 bases, with 9 bases between them. The CDR3 loop spans 14 amino acids. CDR1 and CDR2 from the germline V gene are SGHKS and YYEKEE (reference sequence). CDR3 loop: CASSLESVDTEAFF. The DNA of the CDR3 is TGTGCCAGCAGCTTGGAGAGTGTTGACACTGAAGCTTTCTTT.

To note about this clone: One end of the junction is discordant with germline, which a read error may explain. This chain connects TRBV7-2 to TRBJ2-7; D uncertain. CDR3 length: 16 residues. In germline, CDR1 is SGHTA, CDR2 FQGNSA. CDR3 nucleotides: TGTGCCAGCACCTTAAGTCCTACTTCCAACTCCTACGAGCAGTACTTC. It codes for CASTLSPTSNSYEQYF.

This sequence joins TRBV4-3 and TRBJ1-6, with 10 nucleotides matching TRBD1. J lost 10 bases, V lost 1 base, and 1 base had no gene match. Per germline, CDR1 LGHNA and CDR2 YSLEER. The CDR3 is 14 residues long. The CDR3 sequence: CASSQGQGASPLHF. Written as DNA, the CDR3 is TGCGCCAGCAGCCAAGGACAGGGGGCCTCACCCCTCCACTTT.

This clone has only a few counts. J is TRBJ1-1 and V is TRBV4-3, with 9 bases aligning to TRBD1. CDR3 length equals 13 residues. Germline CDR1 LGHNA, CDR2 YSLEER. V shed 8 bases, J shed 5 bases, and the junction held 6 bases outside the gene matches. The CDR3 nucleotides read TGCGCCAGCCGAGGACAGGGGTGGACTGAAGCTTTCTTT. Protein: CASRGQGWTEAFF.

This chain connects TRBV27 to TRBJ1-2; perhaps TRBD1 as D (5 bases). Germline CDR1 is MNHEY and CDR2 is SMNVEV (reference sequence). The V and J ends lost 7 bases and 5 bases respectively, with 20 bases between them. This CDR3 has 15 amino acids. CDR3 sequence reads: CASKGLQGGDYGYTF. CDR3 nucleotide sequence: TGTGCCAGCAAAGGGTTGCAGGGAGGAGATTATGGCTACACCTTC.

The V gene is TRBV4-2, the J gene TRBJ2-3, with no clear D. CDR3 size: 15 residues. Per germline, CDR1 LGHNA and CDR2 YNFKEQ. V was clipped by 3 bases and J by 0 bases, with 10 bases between them. The CDR3 bases are TGTGCCAGCAGCCAGAGCCAAGCTAGCACAGATACGCAGTATTTT. Amino acids: CASSQSQASTDTQYF.